The 5 T cell receptor beta chains presented below share a single source sample, sequenced in a study of blood T cell repertoires in COVID-19. Measured with immunoSEQ multiplex PCR; TCRdb has only the in-frame clones, and not every one. The sample records under 50,000 clones, roughly 63% being singletons. The sequenced sample was peripheral blood. The receptor source for this set is a man at least 80 years old with acute or convalescent COVID-19.

The chain carries TRBV27 and TRBJ1-5, with no clear D. The CDR3 contains 14 residues. Germline values: CDR1 MNHEY, CDR2 SMNVEV (reference sequence). V lost 4 bases, J lost 3 bases, and 10 bases lay in between. The CDR3 DNA reads as TGTGCCAGCAGTTCGCGGGCCGACAATCAGCCCCAGCATTTT. This sequence encodes CASSSRADNQPQHF.

The V and J genes are TRBV5-4 and TRBJ1-1, with 7 bases lining up with TRBD1. The CDR3 contains 16 residues. V dropped 4 bases and J dropped 0; count of bases not matched to a gene: 9. CDR1 is SGHNT and CDR2 is YYREEE in the germline V gene (reference sequence). The CDR3 is CASSQRGLEMNTEAFF. The DNA of the CDR3 is TGTGCCAGCAGCCAGAGGGGGCTGGAGATGAACACTGAAGCTTTCTTT.

This clone was seen a few times. CDR3 DNA: TGTGCCAGCAGTACAGGGCTCCATAGCAATCAGCCCCAGCATTTT. Protein product: CASSTGLHSNQPQHF. This chain joins TRBV6-2 or TRBV6-3 and TRBJ1-5, with D perhaps TRBD1 (6 bases). Germline V lookup: CDR1 MNHEY, CDR2 SVGEGT. The CDR3 totals 15 residues. Trimming removed 5 bases at V and 0 bases at J, with 11 bases between.

V is TRBV6-1 and J is TRBJ2-3, with TRBD2 identical over 10 bases. The germline V gene has CDR1 MNHNS and CDR2 SASEGT. The CDR3 consists of 16 residues. Unmatched junction bases numbered 5, after V lost 1 base and J lost 4 bases. The CDR3 protein is CASSEVFLAGADTQYF. CDR3 DNA sequence: TGTGCCAGCAGTGAAGTCTTTCTAGCGGGAGCAGATACGCAGTATTTT.

V gene TRBV7-6 combines with J gene TRBJ2-7; 8 nucleotides match TRBD1. Trimming at V came to 3 bases and at J to 7 bases, leaving 14 bases not matched to a gene. From germline, CDR1 is SGHVS and CDR2 FNYEAQ. This CDR3 has 16 amino acids. The chain's CDR3 is CASSLSPFGTGGEQYF. The DNA of the CDR3 is TGTGCCAGCAGCTTGTCACCGTTCGGGACAGGTGGGGAGCAGTACTTC. The entire variable domain, with the rest obtained from reference TRBV7-6 and TRBJ2-7, is as follows: GAGVSQSPRYKVTKRGQDVALRCDPISGHVSLYWYRQALGQGPEFLTYFNYEAQQDKSGLPNDRFSAERPEGSISTLTIQRTEQRDSAMYRCASSLSPFGTGGEQYFGPGTRLTVT.